The T cell receptor beta chain described here comes from a study of blood T cell repertoires in COVID-19. The method was immunoSEQ multiplex PCR; TCRdb's version includes in-frame clones alone and lacks a portion of them. The sample includes around 50,000 clones, roughly 87% of them seen just once. The germline V gene encodes CDR1 LNHDA and CDR2 SQIVND (reference sequence). J was trimmed by 9 bases and V by 4 bases; bases with no gene match: 13. The CDR3 covers 16 residues. The chain has TRBV19 and TRBJ2-1, with 9 bases aligning to TRBD2. What was sequenced was peripheral blood. This clonotype originated in a woman aged 80 or over with COVID-19, enrolled during active disease. The CDR3 DNA reads TGTGCCAGTAGTAGAGCGGGGGGCCCTCCTCTCGCTGAGCAGTTCTTC. Amino acid sequence: CASSRAGGPPLAEQFF.